Sequencing of this T cell receptor beta chain was carried out in a study of beta chain features in type 1 diabetes. As regards this clone: Its antigen is not identified.

Findings of the study overall: Among all four CD4+ subsets, Type 1 diabetes patients had TCRB CDR3s that were moderately but significantly shorter.

Germline lookup yields CDR1 SGHRS and CDR2 YFSETQ. Trimming left V 4 bases short and J 4 bases short, with 15 bases between. The CDR3 sequence is 15 residues long. The sequenced template was cDNA made from the entire isolated RNA. TCRdb keeps only in-frame clones here, not all; method: immunoSEQ multiplex PCR. Among roughly 160,000 clones listed, less than 9.5% were seen once. Sequencing was performed on central memory CD4+ T cells from blood. The chain uses TRBV5-1 and TRBJ1-5, with TRBD1 as a possible D gene (6 bases). This sequence originates from a woman aged 40-49 years with type 1 diabetes. CDR3 nucleotides: TGCGCCAGCAGCCCCCTGGGACAACGGAATCAGCCCCAGCATTTT. Translating gives CASSPLGQRNQPQHF.